Listed below are T cell receptor beta chains from one sample, sequenced in a study of cytomegalovirus exposure and HLA in healthy donors. Data came from immunoSEQ multiplex PCR; TCRdb stores just in-frame clones and leaves some out. Of 160,000 or so clones listed, approximately 82% are singletons. Input material: PBMCs. These receptors were obtained from a male donor in good health and CMV-seronegative. Each CDR3 is given with its conserved first and last residue. A D gene is named only where the DNA matches it firmly. Clone size is stated in some rows and not others, as once, few, many or a class when expanded.

cdr3_aa: CASSPGTGYEQYF
cdr3_nt: TGTGCCAGCTCCCCCGGGACAGGCTACGAGCAGTACTTC
clone_size: NA
v_call: TRBV18
j_call: TRBJ2-7
d_call: TRBD1
cdr3_length: 13

cdr3_aa: CASSPQDRVIEAFF
cdr3_nt: TGTGCCAGCTCACCACAGGACAGGGTTATTGAGGCTTTCTTT
clone_size: NA
v_call: TRBV18
j_call: TRBJ1-1
d_call: TRBD1
cdr3_length: 14

cdr3_aa: CASSLERGYTQYF
cdr3_nt: TGTGCCAGCAGCTTAGAGCGGGGTTATACGCAGTATTTT
clone_size: NA
v_call: TRBV11-1
j_call: TRBJ2-3
d_call: TRBD2
cdr3_length: 13

cdr3_aa: CASSPSLGGGSYEQYF
cdr3_nt: TGTGCCAGCAGCCCCAGCCTAGGGGGGGGCAGTTACGAGCAGTACTTC
clone_size: few
v_call: TRBV13
j_call: TRBJ2-7
d_call: NA
cdr3_length: 16

cdr3_aa: CASSPDGQNVKAFF
cdr3_nt: TGTGCCAGCAGCCCCGACGGACAGAATGTAAAGGCTTTCTTT
clone_size: NA
v_call: TRBV7-2
j_call: TRBJ1-1
d_call: NA
cdr3_length: 14

cdr3_aa: CAWSGGTSGNNEQFF
cdr3_nt: TGTGCCTGGAGTGGTGGGACTAGCGGGAACAATGAGCAGTTCTTC
clone_size: NA
v_call: TRBV30
j_call: TRBJ2-1
d_call: TRBD2
cdr3_length: 15

cdr3_aa: CASSLDPNGVLTDTQYF
cdr3_nt: TGTGCCAGCAGCTTAGACCCGAACGGGGTCCTCACAGATACGCAGTATTTT
clone_size: NA
v_call: TRBV7-9
j_call: TRBJ2-3
d_call: NA
cdr3_length: 17

cdr3_aa: CARSVQGESGNQPQHF
cdr3_nt: TGTGCCAGAAGCGTACAGGGGGAAAGCGGCAATCAGCCCCAGCATTTT
clone_size: few
v_call: TRBV5-3
j_call: TRBJ1-5
d_call: TRBD1
cdr3_length: 16

cdr3_aa: CASSVDAGAHGNQPQHF
cdr3_nt: TGTGCCAGCAGCGTAGATGCAGGGGCGCACGGCAATCAGCCCCAGCATTTT
clone_size: NA
v_call: TRBV9
j_call: TRBJ1-5
d_call: NA
cdr3_length: 17

cdr3_aa: CASSQVRGRNTEAFF
cdr3_nt: TGTGCCAGCAGCCAAGTCCGGGGTAGGAACACTGAAGCTTTCTTT
clone_size: NA
v_call: TRBV4-2
j_call: TRBJ1-1
d_call: NA
cdr3_length: 15

cdr3_aa: CASTVGAKASGQETQYF
cdr3_nt: TGTGCCAGCACCGTGGGGGCCAAAGCTAGTGGGCAAGAGACCCAGTACTTC
clone_size: few
v_call: TRBV28
j_call: TRBJ2-5
d_call: NA
cdr3_length: 17

cdr3_aa: CAISGAQRNTEAFF
cdr3_nt: TGTGCCATCAGTGGGGCACAGAGAAACACTGAAGCTTTCTTT
clone_size: NA
v_call: TRBV10-3
j_call: TRBJ1-1
d_call: NA
cdr3_length: 14

cdr3_aa: CASSDPRDSSYNEQFF
cdr3_nt: TGTGCCAGCAGCGATCCTCGGGATTCCTCCTACAATGAGCAGTTCTTC
clone_size: NA
v_call: TRBV2
j_call: TRBJ2-1
d_call: NA
cdr3_length: 16

cdr3_aa: CASSDSSMRAKNIQYF
cdr3_nt: TGTGCCAGCAGTGACTCTTCAATGAGGGCCAAAAACATTCAGTACTTC
clone_size: NA
v_call: TRBV25-1
j_call: TRBJ2-4
d_call: NA
cdr3_length: 16

cdr3_aa: CASSQAPMGDYSTDTQYF
cdr3_nt: TGCGCCAGCAGCCAAGCCCCTATGGGGGACTACTCCACAGATACGCAGTATTTT
clone_size: few
v_call: TRBV4-1
j_call: TRBJ2-3
d_call: TRBD2
cdr3_length: 18

cdr3_aa: CASSFIERETQYF
cdr3_nt: TGTGCCAGCAGCTTTATAGAGCGGGAGACCCAGTACTTC
clone_size: NA
v_call: TRBV5-4
j_call: TRBJ2-5
d_call: NA
cdr3_length: 13

cdr3_aa: CASKSGTGGYEQYF
cdr3_nt: TGTGCCAGCAAAAGCGGGACAGGGGGCTACGAGCAGTACTTC
clone_size: NA
v_call: TRBV2
j_call: TRBJ2-7
d_call: TRBD1
cdr3_length: 14

cdr3_aa: CASSGLGQSNYGHTF
cdr3_nt: TGTGCCAGCAGCGGGTTGGGGCAGTCTAACTATGGCCACACCTTC
clone_size: NA
v_call: TRBV9
j_call: TRBJ1-2
d_call: NA
cdr3_length: 15

cdr3_aa: CASSEQLNTEAFF
cdr3_nt: TGTGCCAGCAGTGAACAGTTGAACACTGAAGCTTTCTTT
clone_size: once
v_call: TRBV6-5
j_call: TRBJ1-1
d_call: NA
cdr3_length: 13

cdr3_aa: CASSPPSGTDTQYF
cdr3_nt: TGCGCCAGCAGCCCCCCTAGCGGAACAGATACGCAGTATTTT
clone_size: NA
v_call: TRBV5-1
j_call: TRBJ2-3
d_call: TRBD2
cdr3_length: 14

cdr3_aa: CASSFLTGRGTEAFF
cdr3_nt: TGTGCCAGCAGCTTCTTGACAGGGCGAGGCACTGAAGCTTTCTTT
clone_size: NA
v_call: TRBV7-9
j_call: TRBJ1-1
d_call: TRBD1
cdr3_length: 15

cdr3_aa: CATGGAYEQYF
cdr3_nt: TGTGCCACGGGGGGGGCCTACGAGCAGTACTTC
clone_size: NA
v_call: TRBV6-6
j_call: TRBJ2-7
d_call: TRBD2
cdr3_length: 11

cdr3_aa: CASSHPLYPPGPERDREQETQYF
cdr3_nt: TGTGCCAGCAGCCATCCGCTATACCCCCCGGGCCCCGAGAGGGACAGGGAACAAGAGACCCAGTACTTC
clone_size: NA
v_call: TRBV4-2
j_call: TRBJ2-5
d_call: TRBD1
cdr3_length: 23

cdr3_aa: CATSRGGRGLTGELFF
cdr3_nt: TGTGCCACCAGCAGAGGAGGCAGGGGGCTCACCGGGGAGCTGTTTTTT
clone_size: NA
v_call: TRBV15
j_call: TRBJ2-2
d_call: TRBD1
cdr3_length: 16

cdr3_aa: CASSLKLAGTTDTQYF
cdr3_nt: TGTGCCAGCAGCCTTAAACTAGCGGGAACCACAGATACGCAGTATTTT
clone_size: NA
v_call: TRBV5-4
j_call: TRBJ2-3
d_call: TRBD2
cdr3_length: 16

cdr3_aa: CASSSPRGLINQPQHF
cdr3_nt: TGTGCCAGCAGTTCACCGCGGGGACTTATCAATCAGCCCCAGCATTTT
clone_size: NA
v_call: TRBV6-6
j_call: TRBJ1-5
d_call: NA
cdr3_length: 16

cdr3_aa: CASSLQGGTGELFF
cdr3_nt: TGTGCCAGTAGTTTACAGGGTGGGACCGGGGAGCTGTTTTTT
clone_size: NA
v_call: TRBV19
j_call: TRBJ2-2
d_call: NA
cdr3_length: 14

cdr3_aa: CASSARTGEAGELFF
cdr3_nt: TGTGCCAGCAGCGCTCGGACAGGGGAGGCCGGGGAGCTGTTTTTT
clone_size: NA
v_call: TRBV7-9
j_call: TRBJ2-2
d_call: TRBD1
cdr3_length: 15

cdr3_aa: CASSLVSREGEQFF
cdr3_nt: TGCGCCAGCAGCTTGGTAAGCAGGGAGGGTGAGCAGTTCTTC
clone_size: NA
v_call: TRBV5-1
j_call: TRBJ2-1
d_call: TRBD2
cdr3_length: 14

cdr3_aa: CASSRGLAATYNEQFF
cdr3_nt: TGTGCCAGCAGCCGGGGACTAGCGGCTACCTACAATGAGCAGTTCTTC
clone_size: NA
v_call: TRBV7-6
j_call: TRBJ2-1
d_call: TRBD2
cdr3_length: 16

cdr3_aa: CSAYGGEQQFF
cdr3_nt: TGCAGCGCTTATGGGGGGGAGCAGCAGTTCTTC
clone_size: NA
v_call: TRBV20-1
j_call: TRBJ2-1
d_call: TRBD2
cdr3_length: 11

cdr3_aa: CASSSLSSGRFTGELFF
cdr3_nt: TGTGCCAGCAGTTCCCTCTCTAGCGGGAGGTTCACCGGGGAGCTGTTTTTT
clone_size: few
v_call: TRBV28
j_call: TRBJ2-2
d_call: TRBD2
cdr3_length: 17

cdr3_aa: CASSVQALSYEQYF
cdr3_nt: TGCGCCAGCAGCGTACAGGCCCTTTCCTACGAGCAGTACTTC
clone_size: NA
v_call: TRBV5-1
j_call: TRBJ2-7
d_call: NA
cdr3_length: 14

cdr3_aa: CASSVEGLAAYEQFF
cdr3_nt: TGTGCCAGCAGCGTAGAGGGACTAGCGGCATATGAGCAGTTCTTC
clone_size: NA
v_call: TRBV9
j_call: TRBJ2-1
d_call: TRBD2
cdr3_length: 15

cdr3_aa: CASSVASTGELFF
cdr3_nt: TGTGCCAGCAGCGTAGCTTCCACCGGGGAGCTGTTTTTT
clone_size: NA
v_call: TRBV9
j_call: TRBJ2-2
d_call: NA
cdr3_length: 13

cdr3_aa: CAWGRAYEQYF
cdr3_nt: TGTGCCTGGGGGAGAGCCTACGAGCAGTACTTC
clone_size: NA
v_call: TRBV30
j_call: TRBJ2-7
d_call: NA
cdr3_length: 11

cdr3_aa: CATLQASSSYNEQFF
cdr3_nt: TGTGCCACCCTCCAGGCCTCGAGCTCCTACAATGAGCAGTTCTTC
clone_size: NA
v_call: TRBV6-1
j_call: TRBJ2-1
d_call: NA
cdr3_length: 15

cdr3_aa: CASSLGGGRGYEQYF
cdr3_nt: TGTGCCAGCAGCTTAGGGGGCGGGAGGGGTTACGAGCAGTACTTC
clone_size: NA
v_call: TRBV7-2
j_call: TRBJ2-7
d_call: TRBD2
cdr3_length: 15

cdr3_aa: CASSQETGGAGNTIYF
cdr3_nt: TGCGCCAGCAGCCAAGAAACTGGGGGCGCCGGAAACACCATATATTTT
clone_size: NA
v_call: TRBV4-3
j_call: TRBJ1-3
d_call: NA
cdr3_length: 16

cdr3_aa: CASSLSGNTIYF
cdr3_nt: TGTGCCAGTAGTCTCTCTGGAAACACCATATATTTT
clone_size: NA
v_call: TRBV19
j_call: TRBJ1-3
d_call: NA
cdr3_length: 12

cdr3_aa: CASSVGSSGYQSSYNEQFF
cdr3_nt: TGTGCCAGCAGCGTAGGGTCTAGCGGATATCAGTCCTCCTACAATGAGCAGTTCTTC
clone_size: few
v_call: TRBV9
j_call: TRBJ2-1
d_call: TRBD2
cdr3_length: 19

cdr3_aa: CASGPSRGRDEAFF
cdr3_nt: TGTGCTAGTGGTCCCTCCAGGGGGCGCGATGAAGCTTTCTTT
clone_size: few
v_call: TRBV12-5
j_call: TRBJ1-1
d_call: TRBD1
cdr3_length: 14

cdr3_aa: CASSQEGGNSGANVLTF
cdr3_nt: TGCGCCAGCAGCCAAGAAGGGGGCAATTCTGGGGCCAACGTCCTGACTTTC
clone_size: NA
v_call: TRBV4-1
j_call: TRBJ2-6
d_call: TRBD1
cdr3_length: 17